This T cell receptor (beta chain) is drawn from a study of blood T cell repertoires in COVID-19. At the level of the study: The United States, Italy and Spain provided the acute and convalescent COVID-19 samples.

This clone has just one count. The CDR3 has 15 amino acids. V lost 5 bases to trimming and J lost 4 bases; unmatched junction nucleotides: 7. Germline-derived CDR1 and CDR2 are SGHRS and YFSETQ. Authors' methods: Amplification from reference gene primers served as the basis for estimated nucleated cell counts. The protocol was immunoSEQ multiplex PCR, while the TCRdb copy is restricted to in-frame clones and leaves out a portion. V and J calls and clone size come straight from that table; D and trimming were deduced from the DNA. Found here are approximately 150,000 clones, around 81% of them singletons; the top ten hold around 8.5%.

The source material was peripheral blood. The sequence came from a human donor in a cohort sampled during active COVID-19. The V and J genes are TRBV5-1 and TRBJ1-2; 11 bases align to TRBD1. DNA for the CDR3: TGCGCCAGCAGTCTCTCCGGGACAGGGGGCTATGGCTACACCTTC. Translated, it gives CASSLSGTGGYGYTF.